The source of this T cell receptor (beta chain) is a study of T cell repertoires in cytomegalovirus infection. Study overall: CMV infection together with matching HLA type was indicated by public TCR beta signatures.

MiXCR, run by TCRdb on the reads, gives a single entry per CDR3 protein. The table lists about 530,000 distinct CDR3 sequences, 26% of them singletons. CDR3 length equals 15 residues. The germline CDR1 and CDR2 sequences are LGHDT and YNNKEL (reference sequence). V was pared by 4 bases and J by 0 bases, with 5 bases of the junction left unmatched. The sample comprised PBMCs. This chain uses TRBV3-1 with TRBJ2-7; 8 bases line up with TRBD1. This receptor was taken from a human donor in good health (CMV status not recorded). Some clones in this sample may be carry-over from other donors' samples. The CDR3 is CASSRGTGSSYEQYF. The CDR3 coding sequence is TGTGCCAGCAGCCGCGGGACAGGCAGCTCCTACGAGCAGTACTTC.